This TCR beta chain derives from a study of blood T cell repertoires in COVID-19. Study-wide context: PBMCs, B-cell-depleted T cells, or T cells were the source of the cDNA or gDNA that made up the material.

Those enrolled, adults aged roughly 18 to 100 years, came from about two dozen US areas. Libraries were prepared by immunoSEQ multiplex PCR; TCRdb keeps only in-frame clonotypes and omits some of them. This sample carries under 200,000 clones, about four fifths of them seen once, and the ten largest clones take approximately 18%. The V gene end was trimmed by 5 bases and the J gene end by 10 bases; junction bases not matched to a gene: 10. CDR1 is LNHDA, CDR2 SQIVND, per germline (reference sequence). This CDR3 region has 15 residues. The sample consisted of PBMCs or T cells enriched from blood (not recorded which). The TCR originated in a man in his sixties who had recovered from COVID-19. The J gene is TRBJ2-1, the V gene TRBV19; 11 bases match TRBD2. CDR3 DNA sequence: TGTGCCAGTAGTCCCCTAGTAGCGGGGGGGCAGGAGCAGTTCTTC. It translates to CASSPLVAGGQEQFF. Combining the CDR3 with reference TRBV19 and TRBJ2-1 gives the whole variable domain DGGITQSPKYLFRKEGQNVTLSCEQNLNHDAMYWYRQDPGQGLRLIYYSQIVNDFQKGDIAEGYSVSREKKESFPLTVTSAQKNPTAFYLCASSPLVAGGQEQFFGPGTRLTVL.